The 18 T cell receptor beta chains below all came from one sample that was sequenced in a study of cytomegalovirus exposure and HLA in healthy donors. The PCR contained 60 Vbeta and 13 Jbeta primers. The protocol was immunoSEQ multiplex PCR, while the TCRdb copy is restricted to in-frame clones and leaves out a portion. The repertoire holds approximately 170,000 clones, with 75% to 90% as singletons. The sample taken for sequencing was PBMCs. These receptors were obtained from a male donor in good health and CMV-seronegative.

CDR3 sequence reads: CASSMTGVVREQYF. CDR3 nucleotide sequence: TGTGCCAGCAGTATGACAGGGGTGGTAAGGGAGCAGTACTTC. The chain uses TRBV25-1 and TRBJ2-7; 8 nucleotides align to TRBD1. V gave up 5 bases and J gave up 7 bases; unmatched junction bases: 10. Germline loops: CDR1 MGHDK, CDR2 SYGVNS. The CDR3 is made up of 14 amino acids.

This chain uses TRBV4-2 with TRBJ2-5; 11 bases are a match to TRBD2. This CDR3 comprises 20 residues. The trim removed 3 bases at V and 5 bases at J, leaving 20 bases unmatched. In germline, CDR1 is LGHNA, CDR2 YNFKEQ. DNA for the CDR3: TGTGCCAGCAGCCACTCTCGGCCAGGGACGATAGCGGGGGGGCGGGAGACCCAGTACTTC. Its translation: CASSHSRPGTIAGGRETQYF.

The chain links TRBV5-1 to TRBJ2-5; D possibly corresponds to TRBD1 (5 bases). The J call is uncertain, as TRBJ2-7 better fits the DNA end. The CDR3 consists of 13 residues. Germline V gives CDR1 SGHRS, CDR2 YFSETQ. CDR3 amino acids: CASSSRVSDEQYF. The CDR3 nucleotides are TGCGCCAGCAGCTCCAGGGTGTCTGACGAGCAGTACTTC.

The V call is TRBV30, the J call TRBJ1-4; 10 bases match TRBD1. This CDR3 has 14 residues. Germline-derived CDR1 and CDR2 are GTSNPN and SVGIG (reference sequence). V gave up 3 bases and J gave up 8 bases; unmatched junction bases: 6. The CDR3 loop is CAWRPRDRGEKLFF. The CDR3 nucleotides read TGTGCCTGGAGGCCCCGGGACAGGGGCGAAAAACTGTTTTTT.

The rearrangement uses TRBV2 and TRBJ1-5, with D perhaps TRBD1 (5 bases). Trimming removed 4 bases at V and 2 bases at J, with 9 bases between. Germline-derived CDR1 and CDR2 are SNHLY and FYNNEI. The CDR3 length is 14 residues. CDR3: CASSVKQGNQPQHF. CDR3 in DNA: TGTGCCAGCAGTGTGAAACAGGGCAATCAGCCCCAGCATTTT.

In this sample, this clone turned up a few times. DNA of the CDR3: TGTGCCAGCAGCTTAGTTTGGATGGCAGGGGGTACCGGGGAGCTGTTTTTT. This translates into CASSLVWMAGGTGELFF. The rearrangement joins TRBV7-2 to TRBJ2-2, with 7 bases lining up with TRBD1. Germline CDR1 and CDR2: SGHTA and FQGNSA. The J segment lost 5 bases and the V segment lost 1 base, leaving 10 bases of the junction unmatched. The CDR3 contains 17 residues.

This clone turned up a few times. The chain links TRBV10-3 to TRBJ1-1; D gene unclear. Germline V lookup: CDR1 ENHRY, CDR2 SYGVKD. Trimming stripped 5 bases from V and 3 bases from J, with 13 bases between. The CDR3 length is 14 residues. CDR3 DNA: TGTGCCATCAGTTATCAACAGAAGTACACTGAAGCTTTCTTT. Protein product: CAISYQQKYTEAFF.

J is TRBJ2-5 and V is TRBV7-9, with TRBD1 matching 9 bases. The J call may be in error: the DNA end matches TRBJ2-7 better. The CDR3 loop spans 13 amino acids. Germline V gene lookup returns CDR1 SEHNR and CDR2 FQNEAQ (reference sequence). CDR3 nucleotides: TGTGCCAGCAGGTCGGGACAGGGATACGAGCAGTACTTC. Its translation is CASRSGQGYEQYF.

This clone was found once. The chain joins TRBV7-9 to TRBJ2-7; D perhaps matches TRBD2 (5 bases). V dropped 5 bases and J dropped 8 bases, with 16 bases sitting between them. Germline CDR1 reads SEHNR; CDR2 reads FQNEAQ (reference sequence). The CDR3 runs 13 residues. CDR3 DNA: TGTGCCAGCAGCCCGGAGGCCCCGGCTCAGCAGTACTTC. This codes for CASSPEAPAQQYF.

The chain has TRBV29-1 and TRBJ1-6; D perhaps matches TRBD1 (5 bases). Germline V CDR1 and CDR2: SQVTM, ANQGSEA. The CDR3 runs to 13 residues. The CDR3 reads CGTDTGGGSPLHF. DNA for the CDR3: TGCGGAACGGACACCGGTGGTGGTTCACCCCTCCACTTT.

This clone was picked up one time. V is TRBV4-2 and J is TRBJ2-1, with 7 bases lining up with TRBD2. The V segment lost 4 bases and the J segment 7 bases; nucleotides outside the gene matches: 10. Germline CDR1 reads LGHNA; CDR2 reads YNFKEQ. This CDR3 contains 15 residues. This CDR3 is CASSLGAGEGNEQFF. The CDR3 coding sequence is TGTGCCAGCAGCCTAGGGGCGGGGGAGGGGAATGAGCAGTTCTTC.

V gene TRBV6-6 combines with J gene TRBJ2-7; 12 positions match TRBD1. V lost 6 bases and J lost 7; bases outside the gene matches: 10. This CDR3 contains 15 residues. Germline lookup yields CDR1 MNHNY and CDR2 SVGAGI (reference sequence). The CDR3 reads CASRPPGQGAGEQYF. DNA for the CDR3: TGTGCCAGCAGGCCCCCGGGACAGGGGGCGGGGGAGCAGTACTTC.

The V gene is TRBV29-1, the J gene TRBJ1-4; 7 bases are a match to TRBD1. The CDR3 spans 14 residues. Per the germline V gene, CDR1 is SQVTM and CDR2 is ANQGSEA. Trimming cost V 6 bases and J 0 bases; bases outside gene matches: 4. The CDR3 region has the DNA TGCAGCGTGAGGGGGCGTCCAACTAATGAAAAACTGTTTTTT. Protein product: CSVRGRPTNEKLFF.

The rearrangement joins TRBV7-9 to TRBJ1-2; D possibly corresponds to TRBD1 (5 bases). CDR1 and CDR2 (germline): SEHNR, FQNEAQ (reference sequence). This CDR3 region has 14 residues. Trimming took off 5 bases at V and 4 bases at J, with 14 bases between the two ends. Here the CDR3 reads CASSPLTDSYGYTF. CDR3 coding DNA: TGTGCCAGCAGCCCCTTGACAGACTCCTATGGCTACACCTTC.

This clone was picked up one time. The V gene is TRBV18, the J gene TRBJ2-2; D gene ambiguous. The CDR3 has 13 amino acids. Per germline, CDR1 KGHSH and CDR2 LQKENI. The V and J ends lost 2 bases and 5 bases respectively, with 6 bases between them. The CDR3 DNA reads as TGTGCCAGCTCACCAGGCGGTACCGGGGAGCTGTTTTTT. Its translation is CASSPGGTGELFF.

J is TRBJ1-6 and V is TRBV5-6, with a weak D call TRBD1 (6 bases). The V and J ends lost 3 bases and 5 bases respectively, with 12 bases between them. Germline loops: CDR1 SGHDT, CDR2 YYEEEE. This CDR3 contains 15 residues. CDR3 in amino acids: CASSSGDRHNSPLHF. As DNA, the CDR3 is TGTGCCAGCAGCTCAGGGGATAGGCATAATTCACCCCTCCACTTT.

V usage is TRBV4-1 and J usage is TRBJ1-2; TRBD1 agrees at 7 bases. Germline V lookup: CDR1 MGHRA, CDR2 YSYEKL. The CDR3 contains 14 residues. The V segment lost 0 bases and the J segment 10 bases; nucleotides outside the gene matches: 8. The DNA of the CDR3 is TGCGCCAGCAGCCAAGAGCCGGGGACAGCCAACTACACCTTC. This translates into CASSQEPGTANYTF.

This chain joins TRBV10-1 and TRBJ2-7; 7 bases fit TRBD2. This CDR3 spans 15 amino acids. V dropped 4 bases and J dropped 2; count of bases not matched to a gene: 8. CDR1 is WNHNN, CDR2 SYGVQD, per germline (reference sequence). The DNA of the CDR3 is TGCGCCAGCAGTGGAGGACCTAGCGGAACCTACGAGCAGTACTTC. It is translated as CASSGGPSGTYEQYF.